The 16 T cell receptor beta chains reported below all come from one sample, sequenced in a study of CD8+ T cells in alopecia areata. Documented treatment: oral pan-JAK inhibitor, 5-10 mg twice daily. In each case, RNA was isolated and then reverse transcribed into cDNA as the sequencing template. Produced via immunoSEQ multiplex PCR; TCRdb's table is partial and in-frame only. The sample holds approximately 220,000 clones; around two fifths are singletons and the top ten take 0.48%. Sequencing used CD4+ T cells sorted from blood, obtained at approximately week 31, from a patient treated with tofacitinib. The receptor set was obtained from a human donor with alopecia areata.

V is TRBV30 and J is TRBJ1-1; D call uncertain. This CDR3 contains 16 residues. Deletions cut 3 bases from V and 4 bases from J, with 21 bases between. The germline CDR1 and CDR2 sequences are GTSNPN and SVGIG (reference sequence). This CDR3 reads CAWSDPPRRGSTEAFF. The CDR3 DNA follows: TGTGCCTGGAGCGATCCCCCCAGGCGGGGATCCACTGAAGCTTTCTTT.

The rearrangement uses TRBV2 and TRBJ2-5; D is uncertain. The CDR3 is made up of 14 amino acids. Germline CDR1 SNHLY, CDR2 FYNNEI. The V gene lost 6 bases and the J gene lost 5 bases, with 16 bases spanning the gap. This CDR3 is CASRTDETAETQYF. In nucleotides, the CDR3 is TGTGCCAGCAGGACTGATGAGACGGCGGAGACCCAGTACTTC.

The chain employs TRBV7-8 and TRBJ1-1, with a possible D match to TRBD1 (5 bases). Looked up from germline, CDR1 is SGHVS and CDR2 is FQNEAQ. The ends were cut back, 4 bases at V and 5 bases at J, with 11 bases in the middle. CDR3 size: 13 residues. CDR3 in amino acids: CASSYGGETEAFF. CDR3 in DNA: TGTGCCAGCAGCTACGGGGGTGAGACTGAAGCTTTCTTT.

The V and J genes are TRBV29-1 and TRBJ1-2, with 7 nucleotides matching TRBD1. Germline lookup yields CDR1 SQVTM and CDR2 ANQGSEA. After removal of 6 bases from V and 4 bases from J, the junction contained 11 bases not matched to a gene. This CDR3 is built from 14 residues. This CDR3 is CSVGVRGTVYGYTF. The CDR3 DNA reads as TGCAGCGTAGGGGTCCGGGGGACAGTCTATGGCTACACCTTC.

V usage is TRBV25-1 and J usage is TRBJ1-1; a possible D gene is TRBD1 (5 bases). Trimming pared 5 bases from V and 0 bases from J, leaving 10 bases between. This CDR3 region has 14 residues. Germline CDR1 MGHDK, CDR2 SYGVNS. The CDR3 DNA is TGTGCCAGCAGTCCGCGAGGGGTGAACACTGAAGCTTTCTTT. Its translation is CASSPRGVNTEAFF. Full variable domain (remainder filled in from reference TRBV25-1 and TRBJ1-1): EADIYQTPRYLVIGTGKKITLECSQTMGHDKMYWYQQDPGMELHLIHYSYGVNSTEKGDLSSESTVSRIRTEHFPLTLESARPSHTSQYLCASSPRGVNTEAFFGQGTRLTVV.

Of note for this clone: Germline and junction disagree at one end, which may indicate a read error. This rearrangement joins TRBV7-9 to TRBJ2-3; D is perhaps TRBD1 (6 bases). The germline V gene encodes CDR1 SEHNR and CDR2 FQNEAQ (reference sequence). This CDR3 has 11 amino acids. The CDR3 loop is CASSLRGRRVF. CDR3 sequence (DNA): TGTGCCAGCAGCCTCAGGGGCCGACGCGTTTTT.

This clone was observed a handful of times. This CDR3 reads CSVKAGTSGSDEQFF. Here the CDR3 DNA reads TGCAGCGTCAAGGCCGGGACTAGCGGGAGCGATGAGCAGTTCTTC. This chain links TRBV29-1 with TRBJ2-1; 14 bases agree with TRBD2. The CDR3 is made up of 15 amino acids. In germline, CDR1 is SQVTM, CDR2 ANQGSEA. The trim removed 6 bases at V and 8 bases at J, leaving 9 bases unmatched.

The chain carries TRBV6-6 and TRBJ1-2, with unresolved D. CDR3 length equals 13 residues. Germline CDR1 MNHNY, CDR2 SVGAGI (reference sequence). With 5 bases removed from V and 0 bases from J, the gap between germline ends came to 7 bases. The CDR3 reads CASSVSANYGYTF. The CDR3 coding sequence is TGTGCCAGCAGTGTCTCCGCTAACTATGGCTACACCTTC.

In its sample, this clone was seen a few times. This specimen includes other DNA sequences encoding the same CDR3. The chain recombines TRBV5-1 with TRBJ2-7; 9 nucleotides line up with TRBD1. This CDR3 has 14 residues. The germline CDR1 and CDR2 sequences are SGHRS and YFSETQ. Germline trimming cut 2 bases from V and 5 bases from J; bases unmatched to any gene: 5. DNA for the CDR3: TGCGCCAGCAGCTTACAGGGGGCCCGTGACGAGCAGTACTTC. This encodes CASSLQGARDEQYF.

This clone was detected a few times. V is TRBV5-5 and J is TRBJ2-3; D is undetermined. This CDR3 spans 15 amino acids. Germline CDR1 and CDR2: SGHKS and YYEKEE (reference sequence). V was clipped by 4 bases and J by 0 bases, with 12 bases between them. CDR3 in amino acids: CASSPWTASTDTQYF. Written as DNA, the CDR3 is TGTGCCAGCAGCCCCTGGACCGCTAGCACAGATACGCAGTATTTT.

This clone was seen only a few times. The V and J genes are TRBV9 and TRBJ2-2; D is undetermined. CDR1 SGDLS and CDR2 YYNGEE come from the germline V gene. This CDR3 is 14 amino acids long. V was pared by 0 bases and J by 6 bases, with 9 bases between. The chain's CDR3 is CASSVAGVSGELFF. The CDR3 DNA is TGTGCCAGCAGCGTAGCTGGGGTGTCCGGGGAGCTGTTTTTT.

The chain couples TRBV7-8 to TRBJ2-1, with 7 bases identical to TRBD1. CDR1 SGHVS and CDR2 FQNEAQ come from the germline V gene. After removal of 5 bases from V and 6 bases from J, the junction contained 10 bases not matched to a gene. The CDR3 consists of 15 residues. CDR3 loop: CASSPRTGYGNEQFF. CDR3 sequence (DNA): TGTGCCAGCAGCCCACGGACAGGTTATGGCAATGAGCAGTTCTTC.

The gene calls are TRBV9 and TRBJ1-2; D unclear. The CDR3 is made up of 13 amino acids. CDR1 is SGDLS and CDR2 is YYNGEE in the germline V gene. The V end was cut by 4 bases, the J end by 10 bases, with 17 bases between. The CDR3 sequence is CASSPGGWAVYTF. The CDR3 DNA reads as TGTGCCAGCAGCCCAGGCGGGTGGGCAGTCTACACCTTC.

This rearrangement joins TRBV7-8 to TRBJ2-1, with D uncertain. Germline lookup yields CDR1 SGHVS and CDR2 FQNEAQ. V gave up 4 bases and J gave up 2 bases, with 15 bases separating them. CDR3 length: 16 residues. In nucleotides, the CDR3 is TGTGCCAGCAGCTCATTCAGTGGGGATACCTACAATGAGCAGTTCTTC. This codes for CASSSFSGDTYNEQFF.

V gene TRBV30 combines with J gene TRBJ1-4, with TRBD1 matching 8 bases. Looked up from germline, CDR1 is GTSNPN and CDR2 is SVGIG (reference sequence). CDR3 length: 15 amino acids. V shed 0 bases and J 7 bases; nucleotides not matched to a gene: 7. The CDR3 is CAWSVFQGAFEKLFF. Here the CDR3 DNA reads TGTGCCTGGAGTGTGTTTCAGGGGGCTTTTGAAAAACTGTTTTTT.

V usage is TRBV7-2 and J usage is TRBJ2-3; D perhaps matches TRBD2 (6 bases). Trimming took off 1 base at V and 3 bases at J, with 17 bases between the two ends. The CDR3 loop spans 17 amino acids. CDR1 is SGHTA, CDR2 FQGNSA, per germline. The CDR3 reads CASSLDGASARTDTQYF. The CDR3 DNA reads as TGTGCCAGCAGCTTAGACGGGGCTAGCGCCAGGACAGATACGCAGTATTTT. Using reference TRBV7-2 and TRBJ2-3 for the parts outside the CDR3, the full variable domain is GAGVSQSPSNKVTEKGKDVELRCDPISGHTALYWYRQSLGQGLEFLIYFQGNSAPDKSGLPSDRFSAERTGGSVSTLTIQRTQQEDSAVYLCASSLDGASARTDTQYFGPGTRLTVL.